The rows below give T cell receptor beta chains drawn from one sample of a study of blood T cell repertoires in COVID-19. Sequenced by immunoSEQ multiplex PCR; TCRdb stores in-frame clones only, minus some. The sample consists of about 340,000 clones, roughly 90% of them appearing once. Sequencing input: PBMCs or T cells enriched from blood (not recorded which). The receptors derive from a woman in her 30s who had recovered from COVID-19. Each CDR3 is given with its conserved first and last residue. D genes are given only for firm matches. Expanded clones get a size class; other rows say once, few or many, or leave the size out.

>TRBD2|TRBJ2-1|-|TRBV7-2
CASSSAGVEQFF
TGTGCCAGCAGCTCCGCGGGGGTTGAGCAGTTCTTC
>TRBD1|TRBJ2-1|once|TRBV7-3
CASSFKTGFGEQFF
TGTGCCAGCAGCTTTAAGACAGGGTTCGGTGAGCAGTTCTTC
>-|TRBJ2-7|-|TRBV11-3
CASSLRMGQLTYEQYF
TGTGCCAGCAGCTTAAGGATGGGGCAGCTCACCTACGAGCAGTACTTC
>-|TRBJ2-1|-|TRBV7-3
CASSLTAPLGGDNNEQFF
TGTGCCAGCAGCTTAACAGCCCCTTTGGGCGGGGATAACAATGAGCAGTTCTTC
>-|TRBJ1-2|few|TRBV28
CASRQNYGYTF
TGTGCCAGCAGACAGAACTATGGCTACACCTTC
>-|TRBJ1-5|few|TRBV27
CASSLSRHSNQPQHF
TGTGCCAGCAGTTTATCCCGACATAGCAATCAGCCCCAGCATTTT
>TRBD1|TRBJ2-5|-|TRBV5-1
CASSLGQGQETQYF
TGCGCCAGCAGCTTAGGACAGGGTCAGGAGACCCAGTACTTC
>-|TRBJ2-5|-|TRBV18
CASSPPGAQQETQYF
TGTGCCAGCTCACCACCGGGGGCACAGCAAGAGACCCAGTACTTC
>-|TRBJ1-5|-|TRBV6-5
CASSYSINFQPQHF
TGTGCCAGCAGTTACTCGATCAACTTCCAGCCCCAGCATTTT
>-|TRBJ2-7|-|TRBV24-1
CATSSGNLYEQYF
TGTGCCACCAGTTCCGGGAACTTATACGAGCAGTACTTC